Shown below are 20 T cell receptor beta chains from a single sample sequenced in a study of T cell repertoires in cytomegalovirus infection. These TCRs' antigens remain unknown. TCRdb passed the reads through MiXCR, listing each CDR3 protein once. The repertoire includes roughly 34,000 distinct CDR3 sequences, approximately 52% of them detected once, and 90% sits in the top ten. Sample: CD8+ T cells from cultured PBMCs, taken from culture after CMV antigen stimulation. The receptors originated from a human donor in good health (CMV status not recorded). Some clones in this sample may be carry-over from other donors' samples.

The chain is built from TRBV6-6 and TRBJ2-7; 7 bases line up with TRBD2. CDR1 and CDR2 (germline): MNHNY, SVGAGI (reference sequence). Trimming at V came to 2 bases and at J to 4 bases, leaving 5 bases not matched to a gene. This CDR3 has 14 amino acids. Here the CDR3 DNA reads TGTGCCAGCAGTTACGCCTTGCGGGAGTACGAGCAGTACTTC. This encodes CASSYALREYEQYF.

This chain joins TRBV9 and TRBJ2-1, with TRBD1 matching 10 bases. CDR3 size: 15 residues. Trimming took 5 bases from V and 3 from J; bases not matched to a gene: 5. Germline-derived CDR1 and CDR2 are SGDLS and YYNGEE. For the CDR3, the DNA is TGTGCCAGCAGTCGACAGGGGGCCGGCTACAATGAGCAGTTCTTC. Its protein product is CASSRQGAGYNEQFF.

V and J are TRBV5-5 and TRBJ1-1, with 8 bases matching TRBD1. CDR3 length equals 14 residues. J gave up 4 bases and V 0 bases, and 2 bases lay outside the gene matches. Per germline, CDR1 SGHKS and CDR2 YYEKEE (reference sequence). The CDR3 DNA reads as TGTGCCAGCAGCTTGGAAGACAGGGGCACTGAAGCTTTCTTT. Translating gives CASSLEDRGTEAFF.

The rearrangement uses TRBV19 and TRBJ2-2; the match to TRBD1 covers 7 bases. V lost 10 bases, J lost 5 bases, and 10 bases stayed unmatched. The length of the CDR3 is 14 residues. Germline assignment: CDR1 LNHDA and CDR2 SQIVND (reference sequence). CDR3 sequence reads: CATTGTVWTGELFF. CDR3 in DNA: TGTGCCACTACAGGGACAGTCTGGACCGGGGAGCTGTTTTTT. Full variable domain (rest looked up from reference TRBV19 and TRBJ2-2): DGGITQSPKYLFRKEGQNVTLSCEQNLNHDAMYWYRQDPGQGLRLIYYSQIVNDFQKGDIAEGYSVSREKKESFPLTVTSAQKNPTAFYLCATTGTVWTGELFFGEGSRLTVL.

The rearrangement links TRBV18 to TRBJ2-7; 12 bases match TRBD2. The germline CDR1 and CDR2 sequences are KGHSH and LQKENI. V shed 5 bases, J shed 4 bases, and the junction held 9 bases outside the gene matches. This CDR3 is built from 16 residues. The DNA for the CDR3 is TGTGCCAGCTCATCGACTAGCGGGAGAGGAGTGTACGAGCAGTACTTC. Its translation is CASSSTSGRGVYEQYF.

This chain links TRBV7-4 with TRBJ2-3; tentatively, D is TRBD2 (6 bases). V lost 5 bases and J lost 2, with 8 bases in between. The CDR3 extends over 13 amino acids. Germline V gene data show CDR1 as SGHVT and CDR2 as SQSDAQ. CDR3 sequence (DNA): TGTGCCAGCAGCCCGGGGGTCACAGATACGCAGTATTTT. Encoded protein: CASSPGVTDTQYF.

V gene TRBV7-2 combines with J gene TRBJ2-1, with 7 bases lining up with TRBD2. The CDR3 is 16 residues long. V lost 2 bases, J lost 9 bases, and 13 bases stayed unmatched. Germline CDR1 is SGHTA and CDR2 is FQGNSA. The CDR3 reads CASSLIGGGPSGEQFF. CDR3 DNA: TGTGCCAGCAGCTTAATCGGGGGAGGGCCCTCGGGTGAGCAGTTCTTC.

This chain links TRBV6-1 with TRBJ2-3; D unclear. V lost 3 bases and J lost 2, with 6 bases in between. Germline V gene data show CDR1 as MNHNS and CDR2 as SASEGT. CDR3 length: 13 amino acids. The CDR3 here is CASSEVHTDTQYF. The CDR3 nucleotides are TGTGCCAGCAGTGAGGTCCACACAGATACGCAGTATTTT.

This clonotype was seen just once. This chain links TRBV7-6 with TRBJ2-1; the D is unclear. V gave up 5 bases and J gave up 0 bases, with 11 bases separating them. Germline CDR1 and CDR2: SGHVS and FNYEAQ. This CDR3 contains 15 residues. CDR3 sequence: CASSAPWSSYNEQFF. CDR3 coding DNA: TGTGCCAGCAGCGCCCCATGGAGCTCCTACAATGAGCAGTTCTTC.

This clonotype was found many times. The chain recombines TRBV7-9 with TRBJ1-2; perhaps TRBD1 as D (5 bases). V was cut by 4 bases and J by 8 bases, with 8 bases left in between. CDR1 and CDR2 from the germline V gene are SEHNR and FQNEAQ (reference sequence). CDR3 length equals 11 residues. CDR3 protein: CASSSGQGYTF. CDR3 coding DNA: TGTGCCAGCAGCTCAGGGCAAGGCTACACCTTC.

This clonotype was picked up one time. The genes are TRBV20-1 and TRBJ2-1; 12 bases map to TRBD2. Germline V CDR1 and CDR2: DFQATT, SNEGSKA (reference sequence). The CDR3 contains 15 residues. The V gene end was trimmed by 6 bases and the J gene end by 5 bases; junction bases not matched to a gene: 8. The CDR3: CSAFRTSGTNNEQFF. The CDR3 DNA reads TGCAGTGCATTCCGGACTAGCGGGACCAACAATGAGCAGTTCTTC.

This chain uses TRBV27 with TRBJ2-2; D gene unclear. Trimming removed 8 bases from V and 0 bases from J, with 19 bases in between. This CDR3 is 17 amino acids long. CDR1 is MNHEY and CDR2 is SMNVEV in the germline V gene (reference sequence). The CDR3 nucleotides read TGTGCCAGCTTGACGACCGCCGGGCCTACGAACACCGGGGAGCTGTTTTTT. It translates to CASLTTAGPTNTGELFF.

This clonotype has a count of ten or more. This chain connects TRBV7-2 to TRBJ2-4; D perhaps matches TRBD1 (5 bases). Trimming took 5 bases from V and 0 from J, leaving 14 bases between them. Germline values: CDR1 SGHTA, CDR2 FQGNSA. The length of the CDR3 is 16 residues. CDR3 protein: CASSPYSQGAKNIQYF. The CDR3 nucleotides read TGTGCCAGCAGCCCTTACTCCCAGGGAGCCAAAAACATTCAGTACTTC.

The chain joins TRBV6-1 to TRBJ1-1; D call uncertain. V lost 8 bases and J 2 bases, leaving 18 bases between the germline ends. Germline CDR1 is MNHNS and CDR2 is SASEGT. The CDR3 has 15 residues. CDR3 loop: CASPEVAGRNTEAFF. The CDR3 bases are TGTGCCAGCCCTGAGGTAGCTGGGAGAAACACTGAAGCTTTCTTT.

The chain couples TRBV19 to TRBJ1-2, with a possible D match to TRBD1 (5 bases). The CDR3 loop spans 11 amino acids. Germline V gene lookup returns CDR1 LNHDA and CDR2 SQIVND (reference sequence). V gave up 8 bases and J gave up 4 bases, with 8 bases separating them. The CDR3 DNA is TGTGCCAGTGCAGGGATCTATGGCTACACCTTC. Translating it yields CASAGIYGYTF.

The CDR3 sequence is CASSLGTGEHQPQHF. CDR3 in DNA: TGTGCCAGCAGTCTAGGGACAGGGGAGCATCAGCCCCAGCATTTT. The rearrangement uses TRBV28 and TRBJ1-5; TRBD1 aligns across 10 bases. Germline loops: CDR1 MDHEN, CDR2 SYDVKM. The CDR3 consists of 15 residues. V gave up 5 bases and J gave up 5 bases; unmatched junction bases: 6.

Only a few counts were recorded for this clonotype. The chain employs TRBV11-1 and TRBJ2-7; D gene ambiguous. The V and J ends lost 4 bases and 2 bases respectively, with 15 bases between them. The CDR3 has 15 amino acids. The germline CDR1 and CDR2 sequences are SGHAT and FQDESV (reference sequence). CDR3 sequence reads: CASSSTVARTYEQYF. CDR3 bases: TGTGCCAGCAGCTCCACAGTCGCACGTACCTACGAGCAGTACTTC. The complete variable domain, with remaining parts taken from reference TRBV11-1 and TRBJ2-7, reads EAEVAQSPRYKITEKSQAVAFWCDPISGHATLYWYRQILGQGPELLVQFQDESVVDDSQLPKDRFSAERLKGVDSTLKIQPAELGDSAMYLCASSSTVARTYEQYFGPGTRLTVT.

This chain connects TRBV6-5 to TRBJ2-5; possibly TRBD1 or TRBD2 for D (5 bases each). The CDR3 length is 11 residues. Trimming left V 4 bases short and J 5 bases short, with 5 bases between. CDR1 is MNHEY and CDR2 is SVGAGI in the germline V gene. The CDR3 region has the DNA TGTGCCAGCAGTTGGGGGGAGACCCAGTACTTC. It yields the protein CASSWGETQYF.

This clonotype has a handful of counts. This chain joins TRBV20-1 and TRBJ1-5; D not resolved. The CDR3 contains 16 residues. V gave up 0 bases and J gave up 0 bases, with 12 bases separating them. CDR1 is DFQATT and CDR2 is SNEGSKA in the germline V gene (reference sequence). The CDR3 bases are TGCAGTGCTAGAGATTGGCAATCCGATAGCAATCAGCCCCAGCATTTT. Translation gives CSARDWQSDSNQPQHF.

The chain couples TRBV3-1 to TRBJ2-5, with D possibly matching TRBD2 (6 bases). Per the germline V gene, CDR1 is LGHDT and CDR2 is YNNKEL (reference sequence). The CDR3 extends over 14 amino acids. Trimming took off 6 bases at V and 4 bases at J, with 15 bases between the two ends. The CDR3 loop is CASRYTAGRETQYF. The CDR3 nucleotides read TGTGCCAGCAGGTATACTGCGGGGCGAGAGACCCAGTACTTC.